The following is a T cell receptor beta chain sequence with its context. There is no known antigen for this receptor. Base qualities are missing; no much larger clone stands one base away. The CDR3 contains 16 residues, cysteine and phenylalanine counted. This entry keeps only the CDR3 DNA: 48 bases, framed from base 1. In the germline V gene (reference sequence), CDR1 corresponds to LNHDA and CDR2 to SQIVND. Trimming takes 2 bases from V and 6 bases from J, and the germline ends sit 19 bases apart. What the time point label conveys for this sample: cells obtained before transplantation from donor or recipient. CD3+CD4+ and CD3+CD8+ populations were FACS-sorted from unstimulated pre-transplant donor and recipient cells taken from spleen or lymph nodes. The source of the sample is a study of graft-versus-host responses after intestinal transplantation (dated by TCRdb to about 2021). For the wider study: The transplants that recipients received were multivisceral, liver-intestinal, or isolated intestinal. Every recipient was given anti-thymocyte globulin induction, then maintenance tacrolimus and steroids for around three years. Bulk TCR-beta CDR3 sequencing was used to track graft-versus-host and host-versus-graft alloreactive T cell clones in the graft, circulation and bone marrow after intestinal transplantation. Alloreactive clones were identified by sequencing pre-transplant mixed lymphocyte reaction products and comparing these products with unstimulated pre-transplant donor and recipient T cells. Of the 20 to 25 intestinal transplant recipients enrolled in the cohort, one of whom was a retransplant, a few patients without pretransplant specimens were excluded. Donor T cell macrochimerism was defined as a peak of at least 4% donor T cells among recipient peripheral blood mononuclear cells. Rather than being sequenced by the commercial service, samples from three later patients were sequenced in-house on an Illumina MiSeq and processed with MiXCR.

The method behind the library was the immunoSEQ multiplex PCR assay. For most patients, genomic DNA was isolated with the Qiagen DNeasy Blood and Tissue Kit and shipped frozen to Adaptive Biotechnologies for TCR sequencing. For most patients, high-throughput TCR-beta CDR3 sequencing of genomic DNA was performed by Adaptive Biotechnologies. The authors processed their data as follows. TCR sequencing data were retrieved from Adaptive's ImmunoSEQ software for about 17 patients, whereas three other patients were processed with MiXCR and VDJtools. CD4 versus CD8 sorting errors were corrected by removing sequences found in both subsets at a frequency ratio below 5:1. CDR3 nucleotide sequences shared between donor and recipient were removed because the origin of such sequences could not be assigned. To be classed as alloreactive, a clone needed at least 2-fold expansion over unstimulated cells and a minimum CFSE-low frequency of 0.002% (template counts) or 0.001% (read counts). Mappable clones were those detected in sequenced pre-transplant spleen, lymph node, or MLR CFSE-low populations of the donor or recipient. Cumulative frequency of alloreactive clones was calculated as a percentage of all sequences weighted by copy number. Here the immuneACCESS table is served through TCRdb, limited to in-frame sequences with V and J called. Missing clones are a known gap in these copies; in checked studies unresolved V genes cover under half, and the rest lacks a known reason. From that table come the V and J calls and clone size; the DNA was used to work out D and trimming. For this sample there are about 80,000 clones; less than 90% appear just once. The ten largest clones capture less than 0.4% of the sample.

Study-wide conclusions, independent of this receptor: Early after transplant, peak levels of circulating GvH clones were found to be associated with declines in HvG clones. GvH clones turned up in recipient bone marrow, with some appearing earlier in ileal mucosa or blood, a pattern consistent with an intestinal mucosal origin. High GvH to HvG T cell clonal ratios were observed in the allografts of patients with donor T cell macrochimerism. The conclusions were limited by the relatively low number and heterogeneity of the intestinal transplant patients.

The sample was unstimulated CD4+ T cells sorted from spleen or lymph node cells, taken before intestinal transplant. The sequence is built from TRBV19 and TRBJ1-2, with TRBD1 perhaps the D gene, on 5 matching bases. This clonotype was sampled from a human donor who received an intestinal transplant. The CDR3 protein: CASSITRTPTPNGYTF. The DNA is as follows: TGTGCCAGTAGTATAACACGGACACCAACCCCAAATGGCTACACCTTC.